Presented here are 21 T cell receptor beta chains from one specimen sequenced in a study of blood T cell repertoires in COVID-19. TCRdb's copy holds only in-frame clones and misses some; the assay was immunoSEQ multiplex PCR. The table includes approximately 400,000 clones, 88% detected once. Sequencing was done on a sample of PBMCs or T cells enriched from blood (not recorded which). Receptor source: a woman aged 18-30 years who had recovered from COVID-19.

This clone was detected a few times. The V gene is TRBV6-5, the J gene TRBJ1-1, with D uncertain. Trimming shortened V by 7 bases and J by 4 bases, and 16 bases separated the two germline ends. Germline CDR1 is MNHEY and CDR2 is SVGAGI. The CDR3 has 14 amino acids. CDR3 sequence reads: CASTAFVRGTEAFF. CDR3 bases: TGTGCCAGCACGGCGTTCGTGCGGGGCACTGAAGCTTTCTTT.

This clone has only a few counts. The chain recombines TRBV6-6 with TRBJ2-3; D may be TRBD1 (6 bases). There are 15 residues in the CDR3. With 4 bases removed from V and 7 bases from J, the gap between germline ends came to 18 bases. CDR1 and CDR2 (germline): MNHNY, SVGAGI (reference sequence). CDR3 bases: TGTGCCAGCAGTTGGGGTAATGGGGGACAAAATACGCAGTATTTT. Translation gives CASSWGNGGQNTQYF.

The rearrangement joins TRBV25-1 to TRBJ2-4; TRBD1 aligns across 7 bases. The V gene end was trimmed by 2 bases and the J gene end by 10 bases; junction bases not matched to a gene: 11. There are 15 residues in the CDR3. In germline, CDR1 is MGHDK, CDR2 SYGVNS. The CDR3 region is CASSERTGSDRIQYF. For the CDR3, the DNA is TGTGCCAGCAGTGAACGGACAGGTTCGGACCGGATTCAGTACTTC.

The chain is built from TRBV11-2 and TRBJ2-5; 10 bases are shared with TRBD1. Germline V CDR1 and CDR2: SGHAT, FQNNGV. The CDR3 is made up of 19 amino acids. J was trimmed by 6 bases and V by 4 bases; bases with no gene match: 20. CDR3 coding DNA: TGTGCCAGCAGCTGGGGGCGGTATCCCGGGACAGGGGTTGGGAAGACCCAGTACTTC. Protein sequence: CASSWGRYPGTGVGKTQYF. Filled out from reference TRBV11-2 and TRBJ2-5, the complete variable domain reads EAGVAQSPRYKIIEKRQSVAFWCNPISGHATLYWYQQILGQGPKLLIQFQNNGVVDDSQLPKDRFSAERLKGVDSTLKIQPAKLEDSAVYLCASSWGRYPGTGVGKTQYFGPGTRLLVL.

V usage is TRBV2 and J usage is TRBJ1-4, with D tentatively TRBD1 (5 bases). V dropped 9 bases and J dropped 1 base, with 12 bases sitting between them. This CDR3 has 14 amino acids. Per germline, CDR1 SNHLY and CDR2 FYNNEI. This CDR3 is CASTYGGTNEKLFF. CDR3 coding DNA: TGTGCCAGTACCTACGGGGGAACTAATGAAAAACTGTTTTTT.

This clone occurred once. The chain couples TRBV7-2 to TRBJ2-1; possibly TRBD1 for D (5 bases). With 5 bases removed from V and 7 bases from J, the gap between germline ends came to 18 bases. Germline V gene sequence: CDR1 SGHTA, CDR2 FQGNSA. The CDR3 extends over 15 amino acids. CDR3 amino acids: CASSIQGPRTNEQFF. As DNA, the CDR3 is TGTGCCAGCAGCATTCAGGGCCCCAGGACGAATGAGCAGTTCTTC.

The chain has TRBV7-3 and TRBJ1-1, with TRBD1 matching over 8 bases. Germline V gene lookup returns CDR1 SGHTA and CDR2 FQGTGA. The CDR3 length is 14 residues. J lost 9 bases, V lost 0 bases, and 6 bases had no gene match. The CDR3 loop reads CASSLTGRTGQAFF. DNA for the CDR3: TGTGCCAGCAGCTTAACTGGGAGGACAGGGCAAGCTTTCTTT.

The rearrangement joins TRBV7-9 to TRBJ2-7; 8 nucleotides align to TRBD1. This CDR3 is built from 15 residues. V shed 2 bases and J 6 bases; nucleotides not matched to a gene: 9. Germline values: CDR1 SEHNR, CDR2 FQNEAQ (reference sequence). The CDR3 region is CASSLYEGQGSEQYF. The CDR3 coding sequence is TGTGCCAGCAGCTTATATGAAGGACAGGGAAGCGAGCAGTACTTC.

The chain has TRBV5-6 and TRBJ2-7; D might be TRBD2 (6 bases). The CDR3 sequence is 14 residues long. The V end lost 0 bases, the J end lost 1 base, and 8 bases lay between the germline ends. Germline CDR1 is SGHDT and CDR2 is YYEEEE. CDR3 region: CASSLELASYEQYF. CDR3 DNA: TGTGCCAGCAGCTTGGAACTAGCTTCCTACGAGCAGTACTTC.

The J gene is TRBJ1-6, the V gene TRBV4-1; 10 nucleotides line up with TRBD1. V shed 2 bases and J 9 bases; nucleotides not matched to a gene: 7. Germline loops: CDR1 MGHRA, CDR2 YSYEKL. The CDR3 totals 16 residues. The CDR3 reads CASSQRDRGTVSPLHF. The CDR3 DNA reads as TGCGCCAGCAGCCAACGGGACAGGGGTACGGTTTCACCCCTCCACTTT.

The V call is TRBV19, the J call TRBJ1-3, with D perhaps matching TRBD1 (6 bases). The CDR3 has 15 residues. Germline V lookup: CDR1 LNHDA, CDR2 SQIVND (reference sequence). The V end lost 3 bases, the J end lost 2 bases, and 11 bases lay between the germline ends. The CDR3 sequence is CASSIVDRPGNTIYF. The CDR3 DNA follows: TGTGCCAGTAGTATCGTAGACAGGCCTGGAAACACCATATATTTT.

The chain uses TRBV29-1 and TRBJ1-1, with 9 bases aligning to TRBD1. Unmatched junction bases numbered 17, after V lost 7 bases and J lost 8 bases. CDR1 is SQVTM and CDR2 is ANQGSEA in the germline V gene. This CDR3 is built from 15 residues. CDR3 in amino acids: CSGDRTGVLRREAFF. The CDR3 DNA follows: TGCAGCGGGGACCGGACAGGGGTGCTGAGGAGGGAAGCTTTCTTT.

The rearrangement uses TRBV2 and TRBJ1-1; D might be TRBD1 (5 bases). CDR1 and CDR2 (germline): SNHLY, FYNNEI. This CDR3 region has 14 residues. V was clipped by 7 bases and J by 6 bases, with 18 bases between them. CDR3 residues: CASMGGGSRAEAFF. The CDR3, as DNA: TGTGCCAGCATGGGCGGGGGGAGTCGTGCTGAAGCTTTCTTT.

This clone appeared a few times. The chain uses TRBV19 and TRBJ1-1; 9 bases agree with TRBD1. The CDR3 is 16 amino acids. Germline V gene lookup returns CDR1 LNHDA and CDR2 SQIVND (reference sequence). Trimming took 3 bases from V and 1 from J; bases not matched to a gene: 6. The CDR3 bases are TGTGCCAGTAGTATCCCGTGGACAGGGGAGAACACTGAAGCTTTCTTT. This translates into CASSIPWTGENTEAFF.

CDR3 sequence (DNA): TGTGCCTGGAGTGTACACGGGACAGGGGGCCCTGGTGAAAAACTGTTTTTT. Translating it yields CAWSVHGTGGPGEKLFF. The chain couples TRBV30 to TRBJ1-4; 12 positions agree with TRBD1. Losses at the gene ends were 0 bases for V and 7 bases for J; bases not matched to a gene: 9. This CDR3 spans 17 amino acids. Germline lookup yields CDR1 GTSNPN and CDR2 SVGIG (reference sequence).

The chain couples TRBV5-6 to TRBJ2-7; weak D call: TRBD2 (6 bases). Deletions cut 5 bases from V and 0 bases from J, with 18 bases between. This CDR3 comprises 16 residues. Germline loops: CDR1 SGHDT, CDR2 YYEEEE. CDR3 in DNA: TGTGCCAGCAGATCAAGGCCCGGGACTGCCTCCTACGAGCAGTACTTC. Its translation: CASRSRPGTASYEQYF.

The V gene is TRBV5-1, the J gene TRBJ2-7, with TRBD2 matching over 8 bases. With 1 base clipped from V and 5 bases from J, the junction kept 5 bases outside the gene matches. The CDR3 consists of 14 residues. Germline V lookup: CDR1 SGHRS, CDR2 YFSETQ. For the CDR3, the DNA is TGCGCCAGCAGCTTGTTAGCGGGGCTCAACGAGCAGTACTTC. Its translation is CASSLLAGLNEQYF.

This clone appeared once. V usage is TRBV19 and J usage is TRBJ2-1; 7 nucleotides line up with TRBD2. The V segment lost 6 bases and the J segment 6 bases; nucleotides outside the gene matches: 8. The V gene's germline CDR1 is LNHDA and CDR2 SQIVND (reference sequence). The CDR3 loop spans 14 amino acids. CDR3 loop: CASRWGGGFNEQFF. As DNA, the CDR3 is TGTGCCAGTAGATGGGGGGGAGGCTTCAATGAGCAGTTCTTC.

There are a few counts of this clone. The chain has TRBV19 and TRBJ1-5, with D tentatively TRBD1 (5 bases). The CDR3 extends over 16 amino acids. In germline, CDR1 is LNHDA, CDR2 SQIVND (reference sequence). V was pared by 7 bases and J by 6 bases, with 22 bases between. DNA of the CDR3: TGTGCCAGTACCTCCCAGGGTTTTGTGGAGGGTCAGCCCCAGCATTTT. This sequence encodes CASTSQGFVEGQPQHF.

The table lists this clone with a few counts. The rearrangement links TRBV18 to TRBJ2-7, with 9 bases lining up with TRBD1. Germline-derived CDR1 and CDR2 are KGHSH and LQKENI. The V gene end was trimmed by 5 bases and the J gene end by 3 bases; junction bases not matched to a gene: 5. The CDR3 contains 14 residues. The CDR3 DNA follows: TGTGCCAGCTCAAACAGGGGGCTCCTCTACGAGCAGTACTTC. Amino acids: CASSNRGLLYEQYF.

The chain combines TRBV2 with TRBJ1-3; the match to TRBD1 covers 7 bases. CDR3 length: 15 residues. Losses at the gene ends were 4 bases for V and 0 bases for J; bases not matched to a gene: 3. Germline CDR1 and CDR2: SNHLY and FYNNEI. Here the CDR3 DNA reads TGTGCCAGCAGTGTAGGGGGCAGCTCTGGAAACACCATATATTTT. It is translated as CASSVGGSSGNTIYF.